What follows are 29 T cell receptor beta chains derived from one specimen sequenced in a study of blood T cell repertoires in COVID-19. Libraries were prepared by immunoSEQ multiplex PCR; TCRdb keeps only in-frame clonotypes and omits some of them. The sample comprises 30,000 to 35,000 clones, 75% to 90% of which are singletons, and 14% rests with the top ten. Input material: peripheral blood. The source of these receptors is a human donor with acute or convalescent COVID-19. The donor label of this sample is uncertain.

The chain links TRBV30 to TRBJ1-1; D possibly corresponds to TRBD1 (6 bases). Trimming removed 7 bases from V and 1 base from J, with 13 bases in between. Germline assignment: CDR1 GTSNPN and CDR2 SVGIG (reference sequence). This CDR3 is built from 13 residues. This CDR3 is CAFIRGPNTEAFF. Here the CDR3 DNA reads TGTGCCTTTATCAGGGGTCCGAACACTGAAGCTTTCTTT.

The rearrangement links TRBV28 to TRBJ1-2, with D tentatively TRBD1 (5 bases). This CDR3 has 13 amino acids. With 6 bases removed from V and 4 bases from J, the gap between germline ends came to 12 bases. Germline-derived CDR1 and CDR2 are MDHEN and SYDVKM. As DNA, the CDR3 is TGTGCCAGCAGGGCAGGGATACGCTATGGCTACACCTTC. Translated: CASRAGIRYGYTF.

The chain couples TRBV29-1 to TRBJ2-2; D perhaps matches TRBD1 (7 bases). Looked up from germline, CDR1 is SQVTM and CDR2 is ANQGSEA. Trimming took off 7 bases at V and 3 bases at J, with 15 bases between the two ends. This CDR3 has 14 amino acids. The CDR3 protein is CSGRQGGDTGELFF. CDR3 bases: TGCAGCGGCAGACAGGGAGGTGACACCGGGGAGCTGTTTTTT.

The rearrangement links TRBV7-2 to TRBJ1-3, with D perhaps TRBD1 (5 bases). Per germline, CDR1 SGHTA and CDR2 FQGNSA. The CDR3 length is 13 residues. V lost 6 bases, J lost 0 bases, and 6 bases lay in between. As DNA, the CDR3 is TGTGCCAGCAGGGGGGGCTCTGGAAACACCATATATTTT. Its translation is CASRGGSGNTIYF.

The J gene is TRBJ1-1, the V gene TRBV28; D is uncertain. The CDR3 is 18 amino acids. Germline lookup yields CDR1 MDHEN and CDR2 SYDVKM. Trimming took 4 bases from V and 5 from J, leaving 26 bases between them. Here the CDR3 DNA reads TGTGCCAGCAGTTCCCATTCCCCCTCGGTATCAGGAGGGACTGAAGCTTTCTTT. This codes for CASSSHSPSVSGGTEAFF.

A remark on this clone: One junction end disagrees with the germline gene, perhaps due to a read error. The chain uses TRBV2 and TRBJ1-1, with D perhaps TRBD1 (6 bases). Per germline, CDR1 SNHLY and CDR2 FYNNEI. The CDR3 has 18 residues. CDR3 bases: TGTGCTAGCAGCTCCACTTCACAGGGTTGGTATATGAACACTGAAGCTTTCTTT. Amino acid sequence: CASSSTSQGWYMNTEAFF.

V usage is TRBV5-1 and J usage is TRBJ1-1; D gene uncertain. Germline values: CDR1 SGHRS, CDR2 YFSETQ. The CDR3 consists of 14 residues. V was clipped by 1 base and J by 3 bases, with 10 bases between them. The CDR3 reads CASSLFQDDTEAFF. CDR3 DNA sequence: TGCGCCAGCAGCTTGTTTCAGGATGACACTGAAGCTTTCTTT.

The V call is TRBV7-6, the J call TRBJ2-3, with D possibly being TRBD2 (6 bases). Deletions cut 4 bases from V and 1 base from J, with 12 bases between. Germline V CDR1 and CDR2: SGHVS, FNYEAQ. The CDR3 contains 15 residues. The CDR3: CASSSRTGGTDTQYF. CDR3 in DNA: TGTGCCAGCAGCTCCCGAACGGGGGGCACAGATACGCAGTATTTT.

The chain employs TRBV20-1 and TRBJ2-3; 9 nucleotides match TRBD2. Per the germline V gene, CDR1 is DFQATT and CDR2 is SNEGSKA (reference sequence). V was clipped by 3 bases and J by 4 bases; unmatched bases: 11. The CDR3 runs to 16 residues. In nucleotides, the CDR3 is TGCAGTGCTAGTATTACGGCGGGGGGGCCGCCAGATACGCAGTATTTT. Its translation is CSASITAGGPPDTQYF.

The chain couples TRBV6-1 to TRBJ1-5, with 7 nucleotides matching TRBD1. Per germline, CDR1 MNHNS and CDR2 SASEGT. V shed 4 bases and J 0 bases; nucleotides not matched to a gene: 6. The CDR3 totals 16 residues. CDR3 sequence: CASSGGGVYSNQPQHF. As DNA, the CDR3 is TGTGCCAGCAGTGGAGGGGGCGTTTATAGCAATCAGCCCCAGCATTTT.

The genes are TRBV7-9 and TRBJ1-2; D not certain. With 1 base removed from V and 8 bases from J, the gap between germline ends came to 11 bases. This CDR3 region has 13 residues. The germline gives CDR1 SEHNR, CDR2 FQNEAQ (reference sequence). CDR3 region: CASSLDAGLGYTF. The CDR3 DNA is TGTGCCAGCAGCTTAGATGCAGGTCTAGGCTACACCTTC. The full variable domain, completed using reference TRBV7-9 and TRBJ1-2, is DTGVSQNPRHKITKRGQNVTFRCDPISEHNRLYWYRQTLGQGPEFLTYFQNEAQLEKSRLLSDRFSAERPKGSFSTLEIQRTEQGDSAMYLCASSLDAGLGYTFGSGTRLTVV.

The chain joins TRBV7-9 to TRBJ1-1; tentative D call: TRBD1 (6 bases). Trimming cost V 5 bases and J 2 bases, with 15 bases left between them. Germline-derived CDR1 and CDR2 are SEHNR and FQNEAQ (reference sequence). The CDR3 length is 15 residues. CDR3 sequence (DNA): TGTGCCAGCAGCCAAGACAGGCCGAGCAACACTGAAGCTTTCTTT. This translates into CASSQDRPSNTEAFF.

This clone showed up just once. The chain links TRBV5-1 to TRBJ1-5, with 8 bases identical to TRBD1. With V trimmed by 5 bases and J by 7 bases, 11 bases remained unmatched. CDR1 and CDR2 from the germline V gene are SGHRS and YFSETQ. The CDR3 is 15 amino acids. DNA for the CDR3: TGCGCCAGCAGTGAAGGGACAGGCGGGTGGCAGCCCCAGCATTTT. Translated: CASSEGTGGWQPQHF.

This chain uses TRBV3-1 (or the pseudogene TRBV3-2) with TRBJ1-6, with D maybe TRBD1 (6 bases). Germline lookup yields CDR1 LGHDT and CDR2 YNNKEL (reference sequence). The CDR3 spans 14 residues. V shed 4 bases and J shed 7 bases, with 11 bases lying between them. The CDR3 sequence: CASSPEQGNSPLHF. CDR3 sequence (DNA): TGTGCCAGCAGCCCTGAACAGGGCAATTCACCCCTCCACTTT.

This chain links TRBV6-2 or TRBV6-3 with TRBJ2-3; D gene unclear. V was cut by 2 bases and J by 4 bases, with 10 bases left in between. From germline, CDR1 is MNHEY and CDR2 SVGEGT. The CDR3 covers 14 residues. CDR3 loop: CASSYVATPDTQYF. In nucleotides, the CDR3 is TGTGCCAGCAGTTACGTGGCGACTCCAGATACGCAGTATTTT.

V and J are TRBV2 and TRBJ2-1, with TRBD2 matching 12 bases. Germline CDR1 is SNHLY and CDR2 is FYNNEI. The CDR3 totals 16 residues. The V gene end was trimmed by 5 bases and the J gene end by 8 bases; junction bases not matched to a gene: 10. CDR3 coding DNA: TGTGCCAGCAGTCTTCAACTAGCGGGGGGCCCGGATGAGCAGTTCTTC. Its protein is CASSLQLAGGPDEQFF.

The gene calls are TRBV19 and TRBJ1-1; weak D call: TRBD1 (5 bases). CDR3 length: 14 amino acids. CDR1 and CDR2 from the germline V gene are LNHDA and SQIVND (reference sequence). Trimming removed 5 bases at V and 4 bases at J, with 14 bases between. CDR3: CASSSAGHSTEAFF. In nucleotides, the CDR3 is TGTGCCAGTAGTTCGGCAGGGCATTCCACTGAAGCTTTCTTT.

This chain uses TRBV21-1 with TRBJ1-3; TRBD1, the table's D call, was not compared with the DNA. TRBV21-1 is an annotated pseudogene. The CDR3 consists of 15 residues. As DNA, the CDR3 is TGTGCCAGAAGACAGGGCTGGAGCTCTGGAAACACCATATATTTT. Its translation is CARRQGWSSGNTIYF.

The J gene is TRBJ2-3, the V gene TRBV9; TRBD2 aligns across 11 bases. After removal of 0 bases from V and 4 bases from J, the junction contained 7 bases not matched to a gene. Germline V gene lookup returns CDR1 SGDLS and CDR2 YYNGEE. This CDR3 region has 17 residues. The CDR3 nucleotides read TGTGCCAGCAGCGTAGGTCTGACTAGCGGGATCCCAGATACGCAGTATTTT. Its translation is CASSVGLTSGIPDTQYF. Full variable domain (remainder filled in from reference TRBV9 and TRBJ2-3): DSGVTQTPKHLITATGQRVTLRCSPRSGDLSVYWYQQSLDQGLQFLIQYYNGEERAKGNILERFSAQQFPDLHSELNLSSLELGDSALYFCASSVGLTSGIPDTQYFGPGTRLTVL.

The chain joins TRBV28 to TRBJ2-7, with TRBD2 as a possible D gene (6 bases). V dropped 8 bases and J dropped 3 bases, with 11 bases sitting between them. Germline V gene data show CDR1 as MDHEN and CDR2 as SYDVKM. The CDR3 has 12 amino acids. CDR3 loop: CASVTSSYEQYF. The DNA for the CDR3 is TGTGCCAGCGTCACTAGCAGCTACGAGCAGTACTTC.

V gene TRBV7-2 combines with J gene TRBJ1-3; D unresolved. Looked up from germline, CDR1 is SGHTA and CDR2 is FQGNSA. The CDR3 totals 15 residues. V was cut by 0 bases and J by 0 bases, with 6 bases left in between. For the CDR3, the DNA is TGTGCCAGCAGCTTAGCGGGAGCCTCTGGAAACACCATATATTTT. Its translation is CASSLAGASGNTIYF.

The chain employs TRBV11-2 and TRBJ2-5; TRBD1 matches at 10 bases. In germline, CDR1 is SGHAT, CDR2 FQNNGV. J was trimmed by 4 bases and V by 5 bases; bases with no gene match: 7. CDR3 size: 15 residues. CDR3 sequence reads: CASSRDRGTVETQYF. CDR3 in DNA: TGTGCCAGCAGCCGGGACAGGGGAACCGTAGAGACCCAGTACTTC.

The CDR3 reads CASSPSGGAYNEQFF. In DNA, the CDR3 is TGTGCCAGCAGCCCTAGCGGGGGGGCGTACAATGAGCAGTTCTTC. The rearrangement uses TRBV7-2 and TRBJ2-1; 12 bases map to TRBD2. Trimming took 5 bases from V and 4 from J; bases not matched to a gene: 3. From germline, CDR1 is SGHTA and CDR2 FQGNSA. The CDR3 has 15 amino acids.

The rearrangement links TRBV7-3 to TRBJ1-1, with TRBD1 as a possible D gene (5 bases). Germline-derived CDR1 and CDR2 are SGHTA and FQGTGA. The V end was cut by 0 bases, the J end by 3 bases, with 11 bases between. The CDR3 totals 15 residues. CDR3 region: CASSLTSGSYTEAFF. The CDR3, as DNA: TGTGCCAGCAGCTTAACATCAGGGTCGTACACTGAAGCTTTCTTT. Supplemented by reference TRBV7-3 and TRBJ1-1, the full variable domain reads GAGVSQTPSNKVTEKGKYVELRCDPISGHTALYWYRQSLGQGPEFLIYFQGTGAADDSGLPNDRFFAVRPEGSVSTLKIQRTERGDSAVYLCASSLTSGSYTEAFFGQGTRLTVV.

In its sample, this clone was seen once. V is TRBV7-9 and J is TRBJ1-5, with no clear D. The CDR3 runs 13 residues. The V gene lost 1 base and the J gene lost 8 bases, with 9 bases spanning the gap. Germline CDR1 reads SEHNR; CDR2 reads FQNEAQ (reference sequence). The CDR3 region has the DNA TGTGCCAGCAGCTTAGTTGAGGGAAAGCCCCAGCATTTT. Its translation: CASSLVEGKPQHF.

The chain couples TRBV6-5 to TRBJ1-2, with D possibly matching TRBD1 (5 bases). Trimming pared 0 bases from V and 8 bases from J, leaving 13 bases between. Germline loops: CDR1 MNHEY, CDR2 SVGAGI. This CDR3 spans 14 amino acids. CDR3 in amino acids: CASSYSGARWGYTF. As DNA, the CDR3 is TGTGCCAGCAGTTACTCTGGGGCTAGATGGGGCTACACCTTC.

This chain joins TRBV6-5 and TRBJ1-1; 7 bases align to TRBD1. Germline CDR1 reads MNHEY; CDR2 reads SVGAGI. Germline trimming cut 6 bases from V and 8 bases from J; bases unmatched to any gene: 15. CDR3 length equals 15 residues. The CDR3 reads CASRAGQQTLSEAFF. Here the CDR3 DNA reads TGTGCCAGCAGGGCGGGACAGCAAACTCTATCGGAAGCTTTCTTT.

The chain is built from TRBV18 and TRBJ1-5, with TRBD1 matching 9 bases. CDR1 and CDR2 (germline): KGHSH, LQKENI. With V trimmed by 3 bases and J by 3 bases, 3 bases remained unmatched. The CDR3 sequence is 15 residues long. The CDR3 bases are TGTGCCAGCTCACCGACAGGGGGAAACAATCAGCCCCAGCATTTT. This codes for CASSPTGGNNQPQHF.

This clone was seen a handful of times. J is TRBJ2-1 and V is TRBV12-3 or TRBV12-4; 9 bases match TRBD2. V shed 6 bases, J shed 13 bases, and the junction held 1 base outside the gene matches. This CDR3 region has 10 residues. The CDR3 DNA is TGTGCCAGCAGGGGGACTAGCCAGTTCTTC. This translates into CASRGTSQFF.